The rows below give T cell receptor beta chains drawn from one sample of a study of T cells after yellow fever vaccination. TCRdb reprocessed the 5' RACE reads via MiXCR and lists one record per CDR3 protein. In the table there are more than 350,000 distinct CDR3 sequences, more than 9% of which are singletons. The sequences come from PBMCs, collected on the day of the first yellow fever vaccination. These receptors were taken from a man between 18 and 35 years old who received the YFV17D yellow fever vaccine. The CDR3 runs from the conserved cysteine through the conserved F or W. D genes are given only for firm matches. Some rows have no size entry. The others give once, few or many, or a class for an expanded clone.

clone_size: few
j_call: TRBJ1-3
v_call: TRBV7-2
d_call: -
cdr3_nt: TGTGCCAGCAGCCGCGGACCGACCTCTGGAAACACCATATATTTT
cdr3_aa: CASSRGPTSGNTIYF

clone_size: few
j_call: TRBJ2-3
v_call: TRBV4-3
d_call: -
cdr3_nt: TGCGCCAGCAGCCAAGCCAGGTTCACAGATACGCAGTATTTT
cdr3_aa: CASSQARFTDTQYF

clone_size: -
j_call: TRBJ2-3
v_call: TRBV4-1
d_call: -
cdr3_nt: TGCGCCAGCAGCTCCCCGTTAGGGGGCACAGATACGCAGTATTTT
cdr3_aa: CASSSPLGGTDTQYF

clone_size: -
j_call: TRBJ2-5
v_call: TRBV7-8
d_call: -
cdr3_nt: TGTGCCAGCAGCCGTCCCGGGACGGCCGTGGAGACCCAGTACTTC
cdr3_aa: CASSRPGTAVETQYF

clone_size: few
j_call: TRBJ2-3
v_call: TRBV4-1
d_call: TRBD1
cdr3_nt: TGCGCCAGCAGAGGACAGGGGGCAGGAGATACGCAGTATTTT
cdr3_aa: CASRGQGAGDTQYF

clone_size: -
j_call: TRBJ2-7
v_call: TRBV10-3
d_call: TRBD1
cdr3_nt: TGTGCCACGGCCAGGGACAGCAGCTCCTACGAGCAGTACTTC
cdr3_aa: CATARDSSSYEQYF

clone_size: few
j_call: TRBJ2-5
v_call: TRBV10-3
d_call: -
cdr3_nt: TGTGCCATCACTGGGGGTATGGAAGAGACCCAGTACTTC
cdr3_aa: CAITGGMEETQYF

clone_size: -
j_call: TRBJ1-5
v_call: TRBV12-5
d_call: -
cdr3_nt: TGTGCTAGTGGTTTGTGGCAGGGCAGGGGCAATCAGCCCCAGCATTTT
cdr3_aa: CASGLWQGRGNQPQHF

clone_size: -
j_call: TRBJ1-1
v_call: TRBV7-9
d_call: -
cdr3_nt: TGTGCCAGCAGTCCGGAGAGGGGGTGGGCTTTCTTT
cdr3_aa: CASSPERGWAFF

clone_size: few
j_call: TRBJ2-5
v_call: TRBV5-1
d_call: TRBD2
cdr3_nt: TGCGCCAGCAGCTTACGACTAGCGGTACAAGAGACCCAGTACTTC
cdr3_aa: CASSLRLAVQETQYF

clone_size: many
j_call: TRBJ2-5
v_call: TRBV5-1
d_call: TRBD2
cdr3_nt: TGCGCCAGCAGCTCGACTAGCGGGGGGGCTTGGGAGACCCAGTACTTC
cdr3_aa: CASSSTSGGAWETQYF

clone_size: many
j_call: TRBJ2-7
v_call: TRBV11-2
d_call: -
cdr3_nt: TGTGCCAGCAGCTTAGCGGGACCCAGCTCCTACGAGCAGTACTTC
cdr3_aa: CASSLAGPSSYEQYF

clone_size: few
j_call: TRBJ1-6
v_call: TRBV6-1
d_call: -
cdr3_nt: TGTGCCAGCATAGGGTCAGGGTCCTATAATTCACCCCTCCACTTT
cdr3_aa: CASIGSGSYNSPLHF

clone_size: -
j_call: TRBJ2-5
v_call: TRBV7-9
d_call: TRBD2
cdr3_nt: TGTGCCAGCAGGAGGACTAGCGGAGAGACCCAGTACTTC
cdr3_aa: CASRRTSGETQYF

clone_size: -
j_call: TRBJ1-5
v_call: TRBV20-1
d_call: TRBD1
cdr3_nt: TGCAGTGCTAGTGGGGACAGGGGCGCCTATAGCAATCAGCCCCAGCATTTT
cdr3_aa: CSASGDRGAYSNQPQHF

clone_size: -
j_call: TRBJ1-4
v_call: TRBV2
d_call: -
cdr3_nt: TGTGCCAGCGGGCCGAGGGCCGGCCTTAATGAAAAACTGTTTTTT
cdr3_aa: CASGPRAGLNEKLFF

clone_size: few
j_call: TRBJ2-7
v_call: TRBV7-2
d_call: -
cdr3_nt: TGTGCCAGCAGCCCAGACACCACCTACGAGCAGTACTTC
cdr3_aa: CASSPDTTYEQYF

clone_size: few
j_call: TRBJ2-1
v_call: TRBV6-2/TRBV6-3
d_call: -
cdr3_nt: TGTGCCAGCATGAAAAACACAGGGTACAATGAGCAGTTCTTC
cdr3_aa: CASMKNTGYNEQFF

clone_size: few
j_call: TRBJ2-3
v_call: TRBV6-5
d_call: -
cdr3_nt: TGTGCCAGCAGTCCCGTCCGGGTGTCGGGCACAGATACGCAGTATTTT
cdr3_aa: CASSPVRVSGTDTQYF

clone_size: few
j_call: TRBJ2-7
v_call: TRBV7-3
d_call: -
cdr3_nt: TGTGCCAGCAGCACAATGGCCGGGACCGAGCAGTACTTC
cdr3_aa: CASSTMAGTEQYF

clone_size: -
j_call: TRBJ2-1
v_call: TRBV24-1
d_call: TRBD1
cdr3_nt: TGTGCCACCAGTCCGAGGACAGGGGGCAATGAGCAGTTCTTC
cdr3_aa: CATSPRTGGNEQFF

clone_size: few
j_call: TRBJ2-3
v_call: TRBV20-1
d_call: -
cdr3_nt: TGCAGTGGGCCCTCGGGGGCACCCTCTGATACGCAGTATTTT
cdr3_aa: CSGPSGAPSDTQYF

clone_size: -
j_call: TRBJ2-3
v_call: TRBV10-3
d_call: -
cdr3_nt: TGTGCCATCAGTGGTGGGTCGGGGACAGATACGCAGTATTTT
cdr3_aa: CAISGGSGTDTQYF

clone_size: -
j_call: TRBJ1-1
v_call: TRBV3-1
d_call: -
cdr3_nt: TGTGCCAGCAGCCAATGGACGACCGGCATGAACACTGAAGCTTTCTTT
cdr3_aa: CASSQWTTGMNTEAFF

clone_size: few
j_call: TRBJ2-2
v_call: TRBV6-1
d_call: -
cdr3_nt: TGTGCCACCCCGCGGGGCTCGAACACCGGGGAGCTGTTTTTT
cdr3_aa: CATPRGSNTGELFF

clone_size: -
j_call: TRBJ1-4
v_call: TRBV5-5
d_call: TRBD1
cdr3_nt: TGTGCCAGCAGCTTACAGGGGAAAGAAAAACTGTTTTTT
cdr3_aa: CASSLQGKEKLFF

clone_size: -
j_call: TRBJ2-1
v_call: TRBV28
d_call: TRBD2
cdr3_nt: TGTGCCAGCCAAGGGGAGGGCGATGGGGTGGGCGAGCAGTTCTTC
cdr3_aa: CASQGEGDGVGEQFF

clone_size: many
j_call: TRBJ1-4
v_call: TRBV11-2
d_call: -
cdr3_nt: TGTGCCAGCAGCCATCCTGGTGAAAAACTGTTTTTT
cdr3_aa: CASSHPGEKLFF

clone_size: -
j_call: TRBJ2-7
v_call: TRBV7-2
d_call: TRBD2
cdr3_nt: TGTGCCAGCAGCTCGCGCGGGGGTTGGTACGAGCAGTACTTC
cdr3_aa: CASSSRGGWYEQYF

clone_size: -
j_call: TRBJ1-6
v_call: TRBV30
d_call: -
cdr3_nt: TGTGCCTGGAGTCCACCTCGGGGTTCACCCCTCCACTTT
cdr3_aa: CAWSPPRGSPLHF

clone_size: many
j_call: TRBJ1-3
v_call: TRBV7-2
d_call: TRBD1
cdr3_nt: TGTGCCAGCGCCTCGACAGGGGCGGTCGGAAACACCATATATTTT
cdr3_aa: CASASTGAVGNTIYF

clone_size: few
j_call: TRBJ2-3
v_call: TRBV7-9
d_call: TRBD1
cdr3_nt: TGTGCCAGCAGCACACCTCAGGGGGCCCCGGATACGCAGTATTTT
cdr3_aa: CASSTPQGAPDTQYF

clone_size: many
j_call: TRBJ1-2
v_call: TRBV12-3/TRBV12-4
d_call: TRBD1
cdr3_nt: TGTGCCAGCAGTCCAAGACGAGACAGGGCGCGTGGCTACACCTTC
cdr3_aa: CASSPRRDRARGYTF

clone_size: many
j_call: TRBJ2-3
v_call: TRBV29-1
d_call: -
cdr3_nt: TGCAGCGTTGGGGATGGTCCAGATACGCAGTATTTT
cdr3_aa: CSVGDGPDTQYF

clone_size: many
j_call: TRBJ2-3
v_call: TRBV7-9
d_call: TRBD2
cdr3_nt: TGTGCCAGCAGCTTAGCGGCGGGAGCGAACACAGATACGCAGTATTTT
cdr3_aa: CASSLAAGANTDTQYF

clone_size: -
j_call: TRBJ1-5
v_call: TRBV6-5
d_call: -
cdr3_nt: TGTGCCAGCAGTTACTCGGCGGGTAGCAATCAGCCCCAGCATTTT
cdr3_aa: CASSYSAGSNQPQHF

clone_size: many
j_call: TRBJ2-5
v_call: TRBV5-1
d_call: -
cdr3_nt: TGTGCCAGCAGCTTAGGGCTACAAGAGACCCAGTACTTC
cdr3_aa: CASSLGLQETQYF

clone_size: many
j_call: TRBJ1-2
v_call: TRBV7-2
d_call: TRBD1
cdr3_nt: TGTGCCAGCAGCCAGAGACAGGGACCGAGTGGCTACACCTTC
cdr3_aa: CASSQRQGPSGYTF

clone_size: many
j_call: TRBJ2-1
v_call: TRBV4-3
d_call: TRBD2
cdr3_nt: TGCGCCAGCAGCACGGAACGAGGGAGGGATGAGCAGTTCTTC
cdr3_aa: CASSTERGRDEQFF

clone_size: many
j_call: TRBJ2-5
v_call: TRBV7-2
d_call: TRBD2
cdr3_nt: TGTGCCAGCAGCCCCGGACTAGTACCGTACCAAGAGACCCAGTACTTC
cdr3_aa: CASSPGLVPYQETQYF

clone_size: -
j_call: TRBJ1-4
v_call: TRBV27
d_call: -
cdr3_nt: TGTGCCAGCAGTGATGCAGGATTACTGAATGAAAAACTGTTTTTT
cdr3_aa: CASSDAGLLNEKLFF

clone_size: few
j_call: TRBJ2-3
v_call: TRBV20-1
d_call: -
cdr3_nt: TGCAGTGCTGCAGACAGCACAGATACGCAGTATTTT
cdr3_aa: CSAADSTDTQYF

clone_size: -
j_call: TRBJ2-2
v_call: TRBV12-3/TRBV12-4
d_call: -
cdr3_nt: TGTGCCAGCAGCCCCCCGGAAGGAAGCACCGGGGAGCTGTTTTTT
cdr3_aa: CASSPPEGSTGELFF

clone_size: few
j_call: TRBJ1-5
v_call: TRBV20-1
d_call: TRBD1
cdr3_nt: TGCAGTGCTAGAGTACAGGGGTCGCGACAGCCCCAGCATTTT
cdr3_aa: CSARVQGSRQPQHF

clone_size: many
j_call: TRBJ2-1
v_call: TRBV7-3
d_call: -
cdr3_nt: TGTGCCAGCAGCTTAAATGTGGGAGGTGAGCAGTTCTTC
cdr3_aa: CASSLNVGGEQFF

clone_size: -
j_call: TRBJ1-6
v_call: TRBV12-3/TRBV12-4
d_call: -
cdr3_nt: TGTGCCAGCAGTCCCGGGGGGGGCCCCCTCCACTTT
cdr3_aa: CASSPGGGPLHF

clone_size: -
j_call: TRBJ2-7
v_call: TRBV6-1
d_call: TRBD2
cdr3_nt: TGTGCCAGCAGTCTCTATCTAGCGGGGAGATCCTACGAGCAGTACTTC
cdr3_aa: CASSLYLAGRSYEQYF

clone_size: -
j_call: TRBJ1-1
v_call: TRBV18
d_call: -
cdr3_nt: TGTGCCAGCTCCCCTGGGCCGGGGAACACTGAAGCTTTCTTT
cdr3_aa: CASSPGPGNTEAFF

clone_size: many
j_call: TRBJ2-3
v_call: TRBV5-1
d_call: TRBD2
cdr3_nt: TGCGCCAGCGCCCGGGCCAGCGGGGGACCAGATACGCAGTATTTT
cdr3_aa: CASARASGGPDTQYF

clone_size: few
j_call: TRBJ1-2
v_call: TRBV15
d_call: TRBD1
cdr3_nt: TGTGCCACCAGCCGTCCCGGGACAGGGCTGGGCTATGGCTACACCTTC
cdr3_aa: CATSRPGTGLGYGYTF

clone_size: many
j_call: TRBJ2-3
v_call: TRBV28
d_call: -
cdr3_nt: TGTGCCAGCAGCTTTGGTGGGGCTAGCACAGATACGCAGTATTTT
cdr3_aa: CASSFGGASTDTQYF

clone_size: -
j_call: TRBJ1-1
v_call: TRBV12-3/TRBV12-4
d_call: -
cdr3_nt: TGTGCCAGCAGTTTACTACAGGGAAGAGGCACTGAAGCTTTCTTT
cdr3_aa: CASSLLQGRGTEAFF

clone_size: many
j_call: TRBJ2-7
v_call: TRBV20-1
d_call: TRBD2
cdr3_nt: TGCAGTGCTAGCATAGCGGGGGCGTACGAGCAGTACTTC
cdr3_aa: CSASIAGAYEQYF

clone_size: -
j_call: TRBJ2-5
v_call: TRBV19
d_call: -
cdr3_nt: TGTGCCAGTACAGGGGGGTACCAAGAGACCCAGTACTTC
cdr3_aa: CASTGGYQETQYF

clone_size: few
j_call: TRBJ1-1
v_call: TRBV29-1
d_call: -
cdr3_nt: TGCAGCGTCCATTCAGGGGACACTGAAGCTTTCTTT
cdr3_aa: CSVHSGDTEAFF

clone_size: -
j_call: TRBJ1-5
v_call: TRBV19
d_call: -
cdr3_nt: TGTGCCAGTAGTATCGGTAGTCCGCCCCAGCATTTT
cdr3_aa: CASSIGSPPQHF

clone_size: -
j_call: TRBJ1-1
v_call: TRBV12-3/TRBV12-4
d_call: -
cdr3_nt: TGTGCCAGCAGTTGGACAACAGCTGAAGCTTTCTTT
cdr3_aa: CASSWTTAEAFF

clone_size: -
j_call: TRBJ2-5
v_call: TRBV4-1
d_call: -
cdr3_nt: TGCGCCAGCAGCCTCCAGGGCCCGACCATGCAAGAGACCCAGTACTTC
cdr3_aa: CASSLQGPTMQETQYF

clone_size: few
j_call: TRBJ2-3
v_call: TRBV5-1
d_call: TRBD1
cdr3_nt: TGCGCCAGCAGCTTTCGACAGGGGGCCACAGATACGCAGTATTTT
cdr3_aa: CASSFRQGATDTQYF

clone_size: -
j_call: TRBJ2-1
v_call: TRBV5-4
d_call: -
cdr3_nt: TGTGCCAGCACTATAGGGGTCCCCTCATACAATGAGCAGTTCTTC
cdr3_aa: CASTIGVPSYNEQFF